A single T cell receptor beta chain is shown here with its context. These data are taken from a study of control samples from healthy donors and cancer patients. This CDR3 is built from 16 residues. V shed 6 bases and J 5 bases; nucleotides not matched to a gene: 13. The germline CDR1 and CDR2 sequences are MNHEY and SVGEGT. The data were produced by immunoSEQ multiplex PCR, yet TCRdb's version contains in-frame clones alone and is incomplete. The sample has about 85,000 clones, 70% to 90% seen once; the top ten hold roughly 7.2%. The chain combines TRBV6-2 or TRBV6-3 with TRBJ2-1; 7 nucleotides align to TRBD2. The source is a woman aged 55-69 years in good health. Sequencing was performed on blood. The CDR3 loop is CASSRPPGLTNNEQFF. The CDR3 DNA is TGTGCCAGCAGCCGACCGCCGGGACTAACCAACAATGAGCAGTTCTTC.